This T cell receptor (beta chain) originates from a study of neoadjuvant anti-PD-1 for oral cavity cancer (TCRdb year 2021). Regarding the research as a whole: Before curative-intent surgical resection, most patients were given three to four biweekly doses of nivolumab at 3 mg/kg. Patients without progression received a fourth nivolumab dose around day 43 and underwent definitive surgical resection on days 50-56. There were about a dozen patients in the parent correlative cohort, and the response rate was around 30%. Under RECIST 1.1, patients with complete response, partial response or stable disease were classed as responders, and patients with progression were classed as non-responders.

What the authors observed across the whole study: The TCR analyses had only three patients in each response group, and the authors called for validation in larger cohorts. After neoadjuvant nivolumab, non-responders showed significantly higher T cell clonality (Gini index) in PBMCs than responders did. Higher pretreatment blood Treg/Th17 ratios correlated with higher pretreatment blood TCRbeta clonality and lower post-treatment tumor TCRbeta clonality.

V is trimmed back by 9 bases and J by 0 bases, and the junction contains 8 bases that no gene match accounts for. The CDR3 numbers 15 residues from cysteine through phenylalanine. The kept DNA is CDR3 alone, 45 bases in frame from the first base. The germline V gene encodes CDR1 ENHRY and CDR2 SYGVKD. As to this clone: Its target antigen remains unknown. Within one base of it there is no much larger clone, and no base qualities were kept.

Per the publication, the time point label means: before neoadjuvant nivolumab. The patients had newly diagnosed stage II-IVA oral cavity squamous cell carcinoma and had not received any prior systemic or radiation treatment. The cohort was composed of patients with HPV-negative, locally advanced oral cavity squamous cell carcinoma. No culture maintenance or expansion was done, as the peripheral blood mononuclear cells went straight to analysis. Samples came from a longitudinal correlative study of a single-arm phase II trial of neoadjuvant nivolumab in oral cavity squamous cell carcinoma. Genomic DNA-based TCRbeta sequencing was performed on subject-matched pre- and post-treatment PBMCs and tumors from three responders and three non-responders. Peripheral blood mononuclear cells were collected once before nivolumab treatment and again after treatment, at the time of surgery. Genomic DNA was isolated from PBMCs using the Maxwell RSC DNA from Cells kit.

For deep sequencing, PBMC libraries mostly used around 500 ng of input genomic DNA, with six replicates for each sample. Following the manufacturer's instructions, the team built TCRbeta libraries using the immunoSEQ hsTCRbeta kit. Sequencing of the completed libraries took place using an Illumina NovaSeq 6000 S4 flow cell after they had been pooled to around 3.3 nM. Under the source paper's analysis protocol: Raw data preprocessing and quality control were performed with the immunoSEQ Analyzer. The analysis was limited to productive rearrangements, and each clonotype was defined by a unique CDR3 amino acid sequence. Using the R package tcR, the researchers computed the Gini-Simpson index as their estimate of repertoire clonality. Student's t test was used to compare Gini indices, while Pearson correlation assessed associations with tumor size change. TCRdb stores this immuneACCESS table with in-frame sequences only. Part of the clones is absent; in the studies checked, under half of the shortfall reflects unresolved V genes, and no reason is known for the rest. V, J and clone size are taken as reported in that table, and D and trimming were inferred from the DNA itself. Across this sample there are some 16,000 clones, with roughly two thirds seen only once. The biggest ten clones account for approximately 2.4% of the sample.

The clonotype was recovered from a person between 40 and 79 years old with oral cavity squamous cell carcinoma. The chain is made from TRBV10-3 and TRBJ2-1; a stretch of 7 junction bases matches TRBD1. The material was PBMCs, obtained before nivolumab (anti-PD-1) treatment. The DNA sequence follows: TGTGCCATTACTGGACAGGCCAACTCCTACAATGAGCAGTTCTTC. It codes for CAITGQANSYNEQFF.